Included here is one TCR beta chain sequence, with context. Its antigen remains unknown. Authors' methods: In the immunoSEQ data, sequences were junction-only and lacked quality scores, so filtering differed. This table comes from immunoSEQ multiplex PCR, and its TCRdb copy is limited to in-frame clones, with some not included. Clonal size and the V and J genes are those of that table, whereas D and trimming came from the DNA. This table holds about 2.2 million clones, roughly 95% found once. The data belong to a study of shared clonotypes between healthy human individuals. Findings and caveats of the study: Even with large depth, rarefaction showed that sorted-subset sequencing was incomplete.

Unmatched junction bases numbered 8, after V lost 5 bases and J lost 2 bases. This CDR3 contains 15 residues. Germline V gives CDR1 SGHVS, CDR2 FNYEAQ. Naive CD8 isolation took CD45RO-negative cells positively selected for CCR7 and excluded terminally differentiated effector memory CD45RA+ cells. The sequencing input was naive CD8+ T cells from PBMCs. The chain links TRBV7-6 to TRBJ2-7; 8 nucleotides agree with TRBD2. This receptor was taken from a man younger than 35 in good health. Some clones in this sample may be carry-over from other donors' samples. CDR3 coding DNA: TGTGCCAGCAGCCCCCTAGCGGGCTCCACCTACGAGCAGTACTTC. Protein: CASSPLAGSTYEQYF.